This TCR beta chain was sequenced for a study of CD8 T cells in Susac syndrome. Study-level points and caveats: The relatively small number of individuals in the TCR sequencing and HLA analysis was acknowledged by the study.

RNA in amounts of roughly 0.5 to 1 ug was reverse transcribed with random hexamers. Amplification of the TCR beta CDR3 was carried out by immunoSEQ multiplex PCR, which spanned a total of 54 Vbeta and 13 Jbeta segments. Using its own MiXCR run on the immunoSEQ multiplex PCR reads, TCRdb lists one record per CDR3 protein. The sample consists of roughly 200,000 distinct CDR3 sequences, approximately 95% of them appearing once. Trimming took off 2 bases at V and 2 bases at J, with 16 bases between the two ends. This CDR3 is built from 15 residues. Germline V gene data show CDR1 as DFQATT and CDR2 as SNEGSKA (reference sequence). Points on this clonotype: Its target is unknown.

Sequencing was performed on CD8+ T cells from PBMCs. The TCR sequence derives from a human donor with multiple sclerosis. The chain is built from TRBV20-1 and TRBJ2-7; maybe TRBD2 (6 bases). This chain's CDR3 is CSARSRGKRAYEQYF. Here the CDR3 DNA reads TGCAGTGCTAGATCGCGAGGGAAGCGGGCCTACGAGCAGTACTTC.